A selection of T cell receptor beta chains follows, all from one sample in a study of blood T cell repertoires in COVID-19. This table comes from immunoSEQ multiplex PCR, and its TCRdb copy is limited to in-frame clones, with some not included. The sample carries about 200,000 clones, approximately 90% recorded once. Sequencing input: peripheral blood. The receptor set was obtained from a man in his 60s who had recovered from COVID-19. Each CDR3 is given with its conserved first and last residue. Each record gives: D gene, J gene, clone size, V gene, CDR3 protein, CDR3 DNA. The D gene is left open where the match is weak. Clone size is not always given. Where it is, it says once, few, many or a class for expanded clones.

d_gene: .
j_gene: TRBJ2-2
abundance: .
v_gene: TRBV4-2
CDR3aa: CASSLPGDNTGELFF
CDR3nt: TGTGCCAGCAGCCTCCCGGGAGATAACACCGGGGAGCTGTTTTTT

d_gene: .
j_gene: TRBJ2-4
abundance: .
v_gene: TRBV21-1
CDR3aa: CASSKVRQGCSKNIQYF
CDR3nt: TGTGCCAGCAGCAAGGTCCGACAGGGGTGTTCCAAAAACATTCAGTACTTC

d_gene: .
j_gene: TRBJ2-7
abundance: .
v_gene: TRBV27
CDR3aa: CASSSSVSYEQYF
CDR3nt: TGTGCCAGCAGTTCTAGCGTCTCCTACGAGCAGTACTTC

d_gene: .
j_gene: TRBJ2-1
abundance: .
v_gene: TRBV7-2
CDR3aa: CASSLDRATYNEQFF
CDR3nt: TGTGCCAGCAGCTTAGACAGGGCCACCTACAATGAGCAGTTCTTC

d_gene: .
j_gene: TRBJ2-5
abundance: once
v_gene: TRBV3-1/TRBV3-2
CDR3aa: CASSQGRGKRGLGETQYF
CDR3nt: TGTGCCAGCAGCCAAGGTCGGGGGAAGAGGGGGCTGGGAGAGACCCAGTACTTC

d_gene: TRBD1
j_gene: TRBJ2-1
abundance: .
v_gene: TRBV7-2
CDR3aa: CASSRDRNNEQFF
CDR3nt: TGTGCCAGCAGTCGGGACAGAAACAATGAGCAGTTCTTC

d_gene: .
j_gene: TRBJ1-1
abundance: .
v_gene: TRBV29-1
CDR3aa: CSVDRWAGDTEAFF
CDR3nt: TGCAGCGTTGATAGGTGGGCGGGGGACACTGAAGCTTTCTTT

d_gene: .
j_gene: TRBJ2-5
abundance: .
v_gene: TRBV10-3
CDR3aa: CAISRGGNQETQYF
CDR3nt: TGTGCCATCAGCAGGGGCGGAAACCAAGAGACCCAGTACTTC

d_gene: .
j_gene: TRBJ2-2
abundance: once
v_gene: TRBV19
CDR3aa: CASSIGRNTGELFF
CDR3nt: TGTGCCAGTAGTATAGGGAGAAACACCGGGGAGCTGTTTTTT

d_gene: .
j_gene: TRBJ1-2
abundance: .
v_gene: TRBV4-1
CDR3aa: CASSQARESGYGYTF
CDR3nt: TGCGCCAGCAGCCAAGCTAGGGAGAGTGGCTATGGCTACACCTTC

d_gene: .
j_gene: TRBJ1-1
abundance: .
v_gene: TRBV11-2
CDR3aa: CASSLDPPGTEAFF
CDR3nt: TGTGCCAGCAGCTTAGACCCTCCGGGCACTGAAGCTTTCTTT

d_gene: TRBD2
j_gene: TRBJ2-3
abundance: .
v_gene: TRBV28
CDR3aa: CASSLAAAQGADTQYF
CDR3nt: TGTGCCAGCAGTCTAGCGGCCGCGCAGGGCGCAGATACGCAGTATTTT